Below, one TCR beta chain is given with its context. The antigen is not known. This sample was included in a study of T cell responses to AZD1222 COVID-19 vaccine. Study observations and caveats: Increased Spike-specific TCR breadth and depth were observed after two AZD1222 doses. Unmutated regions of variants are reportedly targeted by nearly half of spike-specific TCRs. Repertoires were obtained solely post-peak T cell response.

There are 15 residues in the CDR3. The V and J ends lost 0 bases and 5 bases, in that order; junction bases with no gene match: 4. Per the germline V gene, CDR1 is MNHEY and CDR2 is SVGAGI. The data were produced by immunoSEQ multiplex PCR, yet TCRdb's version contains in-frame clones alone and is incomplete. The profile shows 150,000 to 200,000 clones, about 92% of them singletons. The clonotype comes from an adult in good health. The chain links TRBV6-5 to TRBJ1-2; TRBD1 matches 9 bases. The sequencing here drew on peripheral blood, taken on day 0 of AZD1222 vaccination. The CDR3 nucleotides read TGTGCCAGCAGTTACTCGGACAGGGGAGGTTATGGCTACACCTTC. Protein: CASSYSDRGGYGYTF.